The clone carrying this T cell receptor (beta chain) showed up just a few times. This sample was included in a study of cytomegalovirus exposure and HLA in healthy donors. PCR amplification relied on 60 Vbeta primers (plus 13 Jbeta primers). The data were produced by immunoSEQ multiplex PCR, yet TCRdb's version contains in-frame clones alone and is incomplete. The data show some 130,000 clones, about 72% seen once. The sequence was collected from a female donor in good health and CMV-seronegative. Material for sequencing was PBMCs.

Here the CDR3 DNA reads TGTGCCAGCAGGGTGAGCTCCTACAATGAGCAGTTCTTC. Amino acid sequence: CASRVSSYNEQFF. The chain employs TRBV6-6 and TRBJ2-1; no firm D call. The CDR3 sequence is 13 residues long. V was shortened by 6 bases and J by 0 bases, with 6 bases between the two germline ends. Looked up from germline, CDR1 is MNHNY and CDR2 is SVGAGI (reference sequence).